These 32 T cell receptor beta chains originate from one sample sequenced in a study of T cell repertoires in cytomegalovirus infection (dated by TCRdb to the late 2010s). Reading the label with the study, this specimen's treatment or condition is: in vitro stimulation with specific CMV peptide epitopes to enrich CMV-specific T cells. Which antigens these TCRs recognize remains unknown. Instrument on record: Illumina HiSeq 1500. In-frame beta chains were kept once TCRdb had trimmed the public reads at Q25 with fastp and called clones with MiXCR. Rows with one shared CDR3 protein collapse into an entry with the most common genes and DNA. The sample profile shows tens of thousands of distinct CDR3 sequences; under 30% of them were found once. The top ten clones comprise 59% of the sample. The specimen was CD8+ T cells from cultured PBMCs, collected from culture after CMV antigen stimulation. These receptors came from a human donor in good health (CMV status not recorded). Some clones in this sample may be carry-over from other donors' samples.

Ten or more counts support this clonotype. The CDR3 is CASSLGGGDYNEQFF. The CDR3 nucleotides are TGTGCCAGCAGCTTGGGGGGGGGCGACTACAATGAGCAGTTCTTC. V is TRBV5-4 and J is TRBJ2-1; D possibly corresponds to TRBD2 (7 bases). Per germline, CDR1 SGHNT and CDR2 YYREEE (reference sequence). Between the trimmed V and J ends, which lost 0 bases and 3 bases, there was a span of 10 bases. The CDR3 is 15 amino acids.

V and J are TRBV4-1 and TRBJ1-1; D unresolved. Germline V gives CDR1 MGHRA, CDR2 YSYEKL. There are 13 residues in the CDR3. V gave up 5 bases and J gave up 0 bases, with 7 bases separating them. In DNA, the CDR3 is TGCGCCAGCAGCAGCGGGTTGAACACTGAAGCTTTCTTT. Its translation is CASSSGLNTEAFF.

This clonotype was seen only a few times. The rearrangement uses TRBV19 and TRBJ2-3; D is perhaps TRBD2 (5 bases). This CDR3 is built from 15 residues. The V end lost 6 bases, the J end lost 0 bases, and 13 bases lay between the germline ends. Germline-derived CDR1 and CDR2 are LNHDA and SQIVND (reference sequence). CDR3 DNA: TGTGCCAGTAGGGCCCTAGCCTACAGCACAGATACGCAGTATTTT. Its protein product is CASRALAYSTDTQYF.

This clonotype was found a few times. V is TRBV12-3 or TRBV12-4 and J is TRBJ1-2; D gene unclear. The CDR3 is 12 residues long. V was pared by 6 bases and J by 7 bases, with 12 bases between. For the CDR3, the DNA is TGTGCCAGCAGCTGGGGAAGGAGTGGCTACACCTTC. The encoded protein is CASSWGRSGYTF.

The sample holds a few counts of this clonotype. CDR3 amino acids: CASSLGQEQFF. CDR3 DNA: TGTGCCAGCAGCTTGGGACAAGAGCAGTTCTTC. The rearrangement links TRBV7-3 to TRBJ2-1; a possible D gene is TRBD1 (6 bases). Trimming removed 3 bases at V and 10 bases at J, with 7 bases between. Germline V gives CDR1 SGHTA, CDR2 FQGTGA. The length of the CDR3 is 11 residues.

In this sample, this clonotype turned up a few times. The rearrangement joins TRBV7-9 to TRBJ2-5; 14 bases map to TRBD2. The J segment lost 4 bases and the V segment lost 5 bases, leaving 9 bases of the junction unmatched. This CDR3 is built from 17 residues. Germline CDR1 SEHNR, CDR2 FQNEAQ (reference sequence). CDR3 amino acids: CASSPGTSGSTRETQYF. CDR3 nucleotides: TGTGCCAGCAGCCCCGGGACTAGCGGGAGTACGCGAGAGACCCAGTACTTC.

V and J are TRBV6-2 or TRBV6-3 and TRBJ1-1; D remains ambiguous. Deletions cut 5 bases from V and 4 bases from J, with 17 bases between. The CDR3 runs to 15 residues. The germline V gene encodes CDR1 MNHEY and CDR2 SVGEGT. CDR3 sequence (DNA): TGTGCCAGCAGTAACTGGGCCCCCTGGGGCACTGAAGCTTTCTTT. Translation gives CASSNWAPWGTEAFF.

This clonotype was detected ten times or more. J is TRBJ2-1 and V is TRBV7-9; TRBD1 aligns across 10 bases. The CDR3 extends over 15 amino acids. In germline, CDR1 is SEHNR, CDR2 FQNEAQ (reference sequence). The junction had 3 bases not matched to a gene; V was cut back by 1 base and J by 6 bases. CDR3 in DNA: TGTGCCAGCAGCTTAGGGAGGACAGGGGGCAATGAGCAGTTCTTC. Translation gives CASSLGRTGGNEQFF.

The gene calls are TRBV30 and TRBJ1-3, with TRBD1 identical over 7 bases. Germline CDR1 reads GTSNPN; CDR2 reads SVGIG (reference sequence). CDR3 length: 13 amino acids. Trimming removed 5 bases from V and 7 bases from J; junction bases left unmatched: 8. CDR3 bases: TGTGCCTGGTCTAACAGGGGATCGAACACCATATATTTT. Amino acid sequence: CAWSNRGSNTIYF.

This clonotype was counted once. V and J are TRBV27 and TRBJ1-2; the D gene is possibly TRBD1 (5 bases). CDR1 is MNHEY and CDR2 is SMNVEV in the germline V gene (reference sequence). The CDR3 runs to 14 residues. Deletions cut 5 bases from V and 3 bases from J, with 13 bases between. CDR3 in DNA: TGTGCCAGCAGTCACCGACAGAGCTACTATGGCTACACCTTC. Translated: CASSHRQSYYGYTF.

This clonotype was counted at least ten times. The CDR3 coding sequence is TGTGCCAGCAGTGAGGCCTGGACAGGGCAGACTGGCTACACCTTC. Translation: CASSEAWTGQTGYTF. The V gene is TRBV12-3 or TRBV12-4, the J gene TRBJ1-2, with 8 nucleotides matching TRBD1. V lost 5 bases and J lost 7; bases outside the gene matches: 12. The CDR3 sequence is 15 residues long.

The genes are TRBV12-3 or TRBV12-4 and TRBJ2-7; TRBD2 matches 7 bases. The J segment lost 5 bases and the V segment lost 1 base, leaving 5 bases of the junction unmatched. The CDR3 covers 14 residues. The CDR3 region is CASSLGGRIHEQYF. The CDR3, as DNA: TGTGCCAGCAGTTTAGGCGGGAGAATCCACGAGCAGTACTTC.

There are a few counts of this clonotype. The chain has TRBV28 and TRBJ1-1, with D uncertain. Germline V gene sequence: CDR1 MDHEN, CDR2 SYDVKM. Trimming took off 7 bases at V and 0 bases at J, with 6 bases between the two ends. The CDR3 runs to 12 residues. Here the CDR3 reads CASIGLNTEAFF. The DNA of the CDR3 is TGTGCCAGCATTGGATTGAACACTGAAGCTTTCTTT.

This clonotype was counted once. The chain employs TRBV7-4 and TRBJ2-1; 8 bases agree with TRBD2. Per germline, CDR1 SGHVT and CDR2 SQSDAQ. The CDR3 totals 14 residues. The V and J ends lost 4 bases and 7 bases, in that order; junction bases with no gene match: 6. The DNA for the CDR3 is TGTGCCAGCAGCTCGGGGGGGGGGTGGAATGAGCAGTTCTTC. This codes for CASSSGGGWNEQFF.

A few counts support this clonotype. The chain is built from TRBV4-1 and TRBJ2-1; D not certain. The germline V gene has CDR1 MGHRA and CDR2 YSYEKL. The V gene lost 0 bases and the J gene lost 0 bases, with 9 bases spanning the gap. The CDR3 contains 16 residues. The DNA of the CDR3 is TGCGCCAGCAGCCAAGAATCAAGGAGCTCCTACAATGAGCAGTTCTTC. Residues: CASSQESRSSYNEQFF.

This clonotype has just a few counts. The chain links TRBV19 to TRBJ1-2, with D maybe TRBD1 (5 bases). The germline gives CDR1 LNHDA, CDR2 SQIVND (reference sequence). CDR3 length: 13 amino acids. Deletions cut 1 base from V and 6 bases from J, with 9 bases between. This CDR3 reads CASSIGGPDGYTF. The CDR3, as DNA: TGTGCCAGTAGTATAGGGGGCCCGGATGGCTACACCTTC.

This chain uses TRBV4-1 with TRBJ2-7; 8 bases are a match to TRBD2. Per the germline V gene, CDR1 is MGHRA and CDR2 is YSYEKL. J lost 1 base, V lost 0 bases, and 5 bases had no gene match. CDR3 length: 16 residues. CDR3: CASSQDTGGVSYEQYF. For the CDR3, the DNA is TGCGCCAGCAGCCAAGACACCGGGGGGGTTTCCTACGAGCAGTACTTC.

This clonotype has just a few counts. The rearrangement uses TRBV30 and TRBJ1-2; D is unresolved. The V end lost 0 bases, the J end lost 6 bases, and 8 bases lay between the germline ends. Per germline, CDR1 GTSNPN and CDR2 SVGIG (reference sequence). The CDR3 spans 12 residues. In DNA, the CDR3 is TGTGCCTGGAGTGTACGGTCAGATGGCTACACCTTC. It yields the protein CAWSVRSDGYTF.

This clonotype was picked up many times. The CDR3 DNA reads TGTGCCATCAGTCAACTAGCGGGAGACTGGGAGCAGTTCTTC. Protein product: CAISQLAGDWEQFF. This rearrangement joins TRBV10-3 to TRBJ2-1; 11 nucleotides align to TRBD2. The CDR3 length is 14 residues. Germline-derived CDR1 and CDR2 are ENHRY and SYGVKD. Unmatched junction bases numbered 7, after V lost 5 bases and J lost 10 bases.

This clonotype was found a few times. The chain combines TRBV12-3 or TRBV12-4 with TRBJ2-1, with D unclear. Trimming took off 3 bases at V and 5 bases at J, with 8 bases between the two ends. The CDR3 extends over 13 amino acids. CDR3 in DNA: TGTGCCAGCAGTTTTCTAACCGACAATGAGCAGTTCTTC. Protein product: CASSFLTDNEQFF.

The chain employs TRBV27 and TRBJ2-4; no definite D call. The germline V and J ends were trimmed by 11 bases and 3 bases, with 17 bases remaining between them. Germline V gene data show CDR1 as MNHEY and CDR2 as SMNVEV (reference sequence). The CDR3 has 14 residues. The CDR3 here is CAGKSYLDKNIQYF. The CDR3, as DNA: TGTGCCGGCAAGAGTTACCTAGACAAAAACATTCAGTACTTC.

This chain uses TRBV11-2 with TRBJ2-7; 8 positions agree with TRBD1. This CDR3 is built from 12 residues. J lost 5 bases, V lost 6 bases, and 3 bases had no gene match. The germline V gene has CDR1 SGHAT and CDR2 FQNNGV. This chain's CDR3 is CASSLDRDEQYF. CDR3 sequence (DNA): TGTGCCAGCAGTCTGGACAGGGACGAGCAGTACTTC.

This clonotype appeared a few times. The chain joins TRBV6-5 to TRBJ1-1, with TRBD1 matching over 10 bases. V dropped 0 bases and J dropped 4; count of bases not matched to a gene: 2. CDR1 and CDR2 from the germline V gene are MNHEY and SVGAGI. There are 15 residues in the CDR3. The CDR3 is CASSYSGTGATEAFF. The CDR3 DNA is TGTGCCAGCAGTTACTCGGGGACAGGGGCCACTGAAGCTTTCTTT.

This clonotype has a count of ten or more. The gene calls are TRBV7-8 and TRBJ2-1; D might be TRBD2 (5 bases). This CDR3 comprises 16 residues. CDR1 SGHVS and CDR2 FQNEAQ come from the germline V gene. With 2 bases removed from V and 0 bases from J, the gap between germline ends came to 11 bases. The CDR3: CASSLIEGLSYNEQFF. The CDR3 coding sequence is TGTGCCAGCAGCTTAATTGAGGGCCTCTCCTACAATGAGCAGTTCTTC.

Only a few counts were recorded for this clonotype. J is TRBJ1-2 and V is TRBV11-2; possibly TRBD1 for D (5 bases). This CDR3 region has 14 residues. V was trimmed by 8 bases and J by 5 bases, leaving 18 bases between them. From germline, CDR1 is SGHAT and CDR2 FQNNGV. For the CDR3, the DNA is TGTGCCAGCCGCAAAAATCCGGGGGAATATGGCTACACCTTC. Its translation: CASRKNPGEYGYTF.

The chain employs TRBV27 and TRBJ2-5; D may be TRBD1 (5 bases). CDR1 and CDR2 (germline): MNHEY, SMNVEV (reference sequence). The CDR3 extends over 15 amino acids. With 2 bases removed from V and 2 bases from J, the gap between germline ends came to 12 bases. CDR3 DNA sequence: TGTGCCAGCAGTTTAAACAGGCCTTGGCAAGAGACCCAGTACTTC. Protein product: CASSLNRPWQETQYF.

This rearrangement joins TRBV7-9 to TRBJ2-1, with 10 bases lining up with TRBD2. J was trimmed by 5 bases and V by 2 bases; bases with no gene match: 6. The germline CDR1 and CDR2 sequences are SEHNR and FQNEAQ (reference sequence). The CDR3 consists of 16 residues. CDR3 protein: CASSLIPSGRNNEQFF. CDR3 sequence (DNA): TGTGCCAGCAGCTTAATCCCTAGCGGGAGAAACAATGAGCAGTTCTTC.

This clonotype occurred a few times. This chain joins TRBV7-8 and TRBJ1-2, with D maybe TRBD1 (5 bases). CDR1 is SGHVS and CDR2 is FQNEAQ in the germline V gene. The CDR3 has 11 residues. V was shortened by 10 bases and J by 7 bases, with 13 bases between the two germline ends. The CDR3 sequence is CAIGGFPGYTF. As DNA, the CDR3 is TGTGCCATTGGGGGTTTCCCTGGCTACACCTTC.

This clonotype was seen repeatedly, ten times or more. V gene TRBV2 combines with J gene TRBJ2-2; perhaps TRBD2 as D (5 bases). V shed 1 base and J shed 6 bases, with 18 bases lying between them. The CDR3 totals 17 residues. Germline V lookup: CDR1 SNHLY, CDR2 FYNNEI. In DNA form, the CDR3 reads TGTGCCAGCAGTGAAGAGGAGGCCAATCTGGGGTCCGGGGAGCTGTTTTTT. Translated, it gives CASSEEEANLGSGELFF.

This clonotype was counted a few times. The chain couples TRBV27 to TRBJ2-7, with TRBD1 identical over 7 bases. V lost 9 bases to trimming and J lost 4 bases; unmatched junction nucleotides: 3. The germline V gene has CDR1 MNHEY and CDR2 SMNVEV (reference sequence). The CDR3 runs 11 residues. The CDR3 spells CARPDRYEQYF. CDR3 coding DNA: TGTGCCAGGCCGGACAGGTACGAGCAGTACTTC.

Note on this clonotype: Since a much larger clone is just one base distant, this may be a read error. The chain carries TRBV20-1 and TRBJ2-7; 8 bases map to TRBD2. Looked up from germline, CDR1 is DFQATT and CDR2 is SNEGSKA (reference sequence). This CDR3 has 14 residues. Losses at the gene ends were 1 base for V and 4 bases for J; bases not matched to a gene: 6. CDR3: CSARGLTGGYEQYF. For the CDR3, the DNA is TGCAGTGCTAGAGGACTAACGGGAGGGTACGAGCAGTACTTC.

J is TRBJ1-2 and V is TRBV28; 9 bases are a match to TRBD1. This CDR3 comprises 13 residues. Germline V lookup: CDR1 MDHEN, CDR2 SYDVKM. The V gene end was trimmed by 5 bases and the J gene end by 10 bases; junction bases not matched to a gene: 8. This CDR3 reads CASSRPGTGTYTF. The CDR3 nucleotides are TGTGCCAGCAGTCGACCCGGGACAGGGACCTACACCTTC.